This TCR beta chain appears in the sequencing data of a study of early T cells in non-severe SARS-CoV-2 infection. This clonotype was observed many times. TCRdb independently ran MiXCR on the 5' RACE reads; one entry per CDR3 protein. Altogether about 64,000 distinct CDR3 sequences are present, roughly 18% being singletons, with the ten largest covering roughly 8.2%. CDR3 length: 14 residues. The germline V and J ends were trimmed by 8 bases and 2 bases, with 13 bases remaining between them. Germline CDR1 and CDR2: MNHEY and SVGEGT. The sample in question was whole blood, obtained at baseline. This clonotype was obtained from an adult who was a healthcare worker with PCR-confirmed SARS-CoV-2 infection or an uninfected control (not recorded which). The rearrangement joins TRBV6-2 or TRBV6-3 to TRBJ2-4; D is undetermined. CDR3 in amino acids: CASGEIQPKNIQYF. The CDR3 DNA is TGTGCCAGCGGAGAGATACAGCCCAAAAACATTCAGTACTTC.